Below, one T cell receptor (beta chain) is given with its context. This sample is drawn from a study of tumour-infiltrating T cells in Burkitt lymphoma. Background on the study: Survival, overall and progression-free, tracked with productive clonality.

Method: immunoSEQ multiplex PCR; TCRdb's copy keeps in-frame clones and lacks some. Of approximately 5,100 clones in the sample, approximately 15% were seen once. This CDR3 has 9 amino acids. The ends were cut back, 8 bases at V and 5 bases at J, with 3 bases in the middle. Germline assignment: CDR1 SNHLY and CDR2 FYNNEI. V usage is TRBV2 and J usage is TRBJ2-5; the D is unclear. This sequence was found in a human donor with diffuse large B-cell lymphoma. The source material was tumor tissue. The CDR3 nucleotides read TGTGCCAGCGGGGAGACCCAGTACTTC. Translated, it gives CASGETQYF.